This T cell receptor (beta chain) originates from a study of T cell changes during pregnancy in multiple sclerosis. The V end lost 5 bases, the J end lost 4 bases, and 3 bases lay between the germline ends. The CDR3 sequence is 12 residues long. Germline values: CDR1 SNHLY, CDR2 FYNNEI. TCRdb keeps only in-frame clones here, not all; method: immunoSEQ multiplex PCR. The sample has 35,000 to 45,000 clones, roughly 90% seen once. This TCR came from a female donor with multiple sclerosis, enrolled in a pregnancy study. The sample consisted of CD4+ T cells from peripheral blood mononuclear cells, taken before pregnancy. This chain uses TRBV2 with TRBJ1-6; no clear D. Written as DNA, the CDR3 is TGTGCCAGCAGTCGGTATAATTCACCCCTCCACTTT. The encoded protein is CASSRYNSPLHF.